A selection of T cell receptor beta chains follows, all from one sample in a study of blood T cells in healthy people across ages. TCRdb re-derived calls from the 5' RACE reads in MiXCR, one entry per CDR3 protein. Of roughly 2 million distinct CDR3 sequences in the sample, just under 50% were seen once. The sequenced material came from blood. The receptors here all came from a woman between 40 and 55 years old in good health. The CDR3 runs from the conserved cysteine through the conserved F or W. D genes are given only for firm matches. Size tells how often a clone was seen (once, few, many) or the class of an expanded clone, and some rows leave it out.

d_call	clone_size	v_call	j_call	cdr3_aa	cdr3_nt
TRBD2	few	TRBV11-2	TRBJ2-7	CASSWWGRGRSSYEQYF	TGTGCCAGCAGCTGGTGGGGGAGGGGCCGAAGCTCCTACGAGCAGTACTTC
TRBD2	NA	TRBV20-1	TRBJ2-2	CSAKERRGATGELFF	TGCAGTGCTAAAGAAAGGCGGGGGGCTACCGGGGAGCTGTTTTTT
NA	NA	TRBV28	TRBJ2-5	CASSFFASFETQYF	TGTGCCAGCAGTTTTTTTGCGTCTTTCGAGACCCAGTACTTC
NA	NA	TRBV10-3	TRBJ2-3	CAISPSGQVTDTQYF	TGTGCCATCAGCCCAAGCGGGCAGGTCACAGATACGCAGTATTTT
NA	NA	TRBV20-1	TRBJ1-1	CSAGGANTEAFF	TGCAGTGCCGGGGGGGCGAACACTGAAGCTTTCTTT
TRBD2	NA	TRBV15	TRBJ2-1	CATSRAPAGGYNEQFF	TGTGCCACCAGCAGAGCGCCCGCGGGGGGGTACAATGAGCAGTTCTTC
TRBD1	few	TRBV10-3	TRBJ2-7	CAISLDRASYEQYF	TGTGCCATCAGTCTGGACAGGGCCTCCTACGAGCAGTACTTC
NA	NA	TRBV6-5	TRBJ1-2	CASIRGKVGGYTF	TGTGCCAGCATCCGCGGTAAAGTGGGCGGCTACACCTTC
TRBD1	NA	TRBV12-3/TRBV12-4	TRBJ2-6	CASSSLRDRVSNVLTF	TGTGCCAGCAGTTCACTCCGGGACAGGGTGTCCAACGTCCTGACTTTC
NA	NA	TRBV20-1	TRBJ2-5	CSARAVGEKETQYF	TGCAGTGCCCGAGCGGTGGGTGAAAAAGAGACCCAGTACTTC
NA	NA	TRBV20-1	TRBJ1-5	CSVDAGYSNQPQHF	TGCAGTGTAGATGCTGGATATAGCAATCAGCCCCAGCATTTT
NA	NA	TRBV2	TRBJ2-1	CASRQEIGAYNEQFF	TGTGCCAGCAGGCAAGAAATTGGAGCGTACAATGAGCAGTTCTTC